Below are 7 T cell receptor beta chains sequenced from a single sample in a study of T cell responses to AZD1222 COVID-19 vaccine. Assay used: immunoSEQ multiplex PCR; TCRdb lists only in-frame clones, some missing. The sample consists of 110,000 to 150,000 clones, about 92% of them appearing once. The source was peripheral blood, collected on day 0 of MenACWY control vaccination. These receptors all come from an adult in good health.

The CDR3 region has the DNA TGTGCCACAACAGAGAACACTGAAGCTTTCTTT. Translation: CATTENTEAFF. The chain combines TRBV10-3 with TRBJ1-1; D remains ambiguous. Trimming left V 10 bases short and J 1 base short, with 7 bases between. The length of the CDR3 is 11 residues. Germline values: CDR1 ENHRY, CDR2 SYGVKD.

The chain employs TRBV7-9 and TRBJ1-1; D unclear. CDR1 is SEHNR, CDR2 FQNEAQ, per germline (reference sequence). Trimming took off 1 base at V and 4 bases at J, with 7 bases between the two ends. The CDR3 length is 13 residues. The CDR3 DNA reads TGTGCCAGCAGCTTAGGAGGGAGCACTGAAGCTTTCTTT. Its protein product is CASSLGGSTEAFF.

The CDR3 DNA sequence: TGTGCCAGCTCACTCGGGGCCGGGGGAGATACGCAGTATTTT. Translating gives CASSLGAGGDTQYF. The chain couples TRBV18 to TRBJ2-3, with D possibly TRBD2 on 6 matching bases. The CDR3 contains 14 residues. Germline CDR1 reads KGHSH; CDR2 reads LQKENI. Trimming pared 4 bases from V and 5 bases from J, leaving 13 bases between.

This chain links TRBV5-1 with TRBJ2-2; no firm D call. The V gene lost 0 bases and the J gene lost 2 bases, with 11 bases spanning the gap. Germline V lookup: CDR1 SGHRS, CDR2 YFSETQ. The CDR3 sequence is 16 residues long. Here the CDR3 reads CASSLESSGNTGELFF. As DNA, the CDR3 is TGCGCCAGCAGCTTGGAGTCGTCAGGTAACACCGGGGAGCTGTTTTTT.

V usage is TRBV4-1 and J usage is TRBJ1-2; a weak D match, TRBD1 (5 bases). Trimming took 4 bases from V and 3 from J, leaving 15 bases between them. There are 15 residues in the CDR3. CDR1 MGHRA and CDR2 YSYEKL come from the germline V gene. CDR3 loop: CASSRGPGSDYGYTF. As DNA, the CDR3 is TGCGCCAGCAGCCGAGGGCCAGGGTCAGACTATGGCTACACCTTC.

This sequence joins TRBV7-3 and TRBJ2-1; D is perhaps TRBD1 (5 bases). Germline V gives CDR1 SGHTA, CDR2 FQGTGA. The CDR3 covers 13 residues. Trimming left V 4 bases short and J 3 bases short, with 7 bases between. The CDR3 is CASSWGGYNEQFF. The CDR3 DNA sequence: TGTGCCAGCAGCTGGGGCGGCTACAATGAGCAGTTCTTC.

This rearrangement joins TRBV5-4 to TRBJ2-1; TRBD2 might be the D (7 bases). This CDR3 region has 16 residues. V was trimmed by 4 bases and J by 2 bases, leaving 16 bases between them. From germline, CDR1 is SGHNT and CDR2 YYREEE (reference sequence). The CDR3 DNA reads TGTGCCAGCAGCGGGGGGGGCCTAGCGGCCTACAATGAGCAGTTCTTC. Its protein is CASSGGGLAAYNEQFF.